This T cell receptor (beta chain) emerged from a study of blood T cell repertoires in COVID-19. Study summary: Acute and convalescent COVID-19 samples came from the United States, Italy and Spain. The analysed material was cDNA or gDNA that came from T cells, B-cell-depleted T cells, or PBMCs.

Sequencing used immunoSEQ multiplex PCR; TCRdb keeps in-frame clones, though not all of them. The sample holds fewer than 200,000 clones, more than 80% seen once. The CDR3 is made up of 14 amino acids. The V end lost 0 bases, the J end lost 0 bases, and 6 bases lay between the germline ends. CDR1 and CDR2 (germline): SGHRS, YFSETQ. This study enrolled people aged about 18 to 100 from around 26 US geographic areas. Assignments of participants to cohorts depended upon their own reported clinical history. This sequence was found in a middle-aged man who had recovered from COVID-19. The genes are TRBV5-1 and TRBJ1-1; no clear D gene. Input material: PBMCs or T cells enriched from blood (not recorded which). The CDR3 DNA reads as TGCGCCAGCAGCTTGGATTCTTTGAACACTGAAGCTTTCTTT. Translated: CASSLDSLNTEAFF. The whole variable domain, filled in from reference TRBV5-1 and TRBJ1-1, reads KAGVTQTPRYLIKTRGQQVTLSCSPISGHRSVSWYQQTPGQGLQFLFEYFSETQRNKGNFPGRFSGRQFSNSRSEMNVSTLELGDSALYLCASSLDSLNTEAFFGQGTRLTVV.